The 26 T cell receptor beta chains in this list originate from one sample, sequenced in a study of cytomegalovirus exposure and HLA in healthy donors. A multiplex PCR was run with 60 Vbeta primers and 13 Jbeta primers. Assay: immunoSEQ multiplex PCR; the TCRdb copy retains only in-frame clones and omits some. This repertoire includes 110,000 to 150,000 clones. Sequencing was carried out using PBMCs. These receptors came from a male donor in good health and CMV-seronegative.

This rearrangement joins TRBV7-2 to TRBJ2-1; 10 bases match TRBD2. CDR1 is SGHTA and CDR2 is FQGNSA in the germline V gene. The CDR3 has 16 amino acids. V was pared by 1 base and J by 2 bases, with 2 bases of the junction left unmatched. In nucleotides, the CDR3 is TGTGCCAGCAGCTTAGAAACTAGCGGGGCCTACAATGAGCAGTTCTTC. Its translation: CASSLETSGAYNEQFF.

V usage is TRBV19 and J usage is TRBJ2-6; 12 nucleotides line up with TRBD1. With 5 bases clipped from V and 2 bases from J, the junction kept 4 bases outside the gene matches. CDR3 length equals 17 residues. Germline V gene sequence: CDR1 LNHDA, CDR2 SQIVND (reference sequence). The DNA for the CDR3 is TGTGCCAGTAGTGCCGGGACAGGGGGCGCTGGGGCCAACGTCCTGACTTTC. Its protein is CASSAGTGGAGANVLTF.

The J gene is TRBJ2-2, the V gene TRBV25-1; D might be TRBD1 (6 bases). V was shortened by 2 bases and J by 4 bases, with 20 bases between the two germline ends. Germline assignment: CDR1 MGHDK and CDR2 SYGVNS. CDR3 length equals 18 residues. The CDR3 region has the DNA TGTGCCAGCAGTGAAGTCGGTGGACAGAGGTCCCTCACCGGGGAGCTGTTTTTT. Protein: CASSEVGGQRSLTGELFF.

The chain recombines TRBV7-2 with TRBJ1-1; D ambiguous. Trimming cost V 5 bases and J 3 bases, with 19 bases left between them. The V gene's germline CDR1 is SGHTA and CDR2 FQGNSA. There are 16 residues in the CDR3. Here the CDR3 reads CASSSGLWAQDTEAFF. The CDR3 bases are TGTGCCAGCAGCAGCGGCCTATGGGCGCAGGACACTGAAGCTTTCTTT.

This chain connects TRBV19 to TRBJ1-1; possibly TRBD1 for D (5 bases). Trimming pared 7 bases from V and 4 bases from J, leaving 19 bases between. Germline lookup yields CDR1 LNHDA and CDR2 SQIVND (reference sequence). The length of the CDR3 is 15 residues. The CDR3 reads CASILSQGMGTEAFF. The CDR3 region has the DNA TGTGCCAGTATTCTAAGCCAGGGCATGGGCACTGAAGCTTTCTTT.

The CDR3 protein is CASSLGQAFTEAFF. In DNA form, the CDR3 reads TGCGCCAGCAGCTTGGGACAGGCTTTCACTGAAGCTTTCTTT. This chain joins TRBV5-1 and TRBJ1-1; D may be TRBD1 (6 bases). There are 14 residues in the CDR3. Germline V CDR1 and CDR2: SGHRS, YFSETQ. V lost 0 bases to trimming and J lost 4 bases, with 10 bases between them.

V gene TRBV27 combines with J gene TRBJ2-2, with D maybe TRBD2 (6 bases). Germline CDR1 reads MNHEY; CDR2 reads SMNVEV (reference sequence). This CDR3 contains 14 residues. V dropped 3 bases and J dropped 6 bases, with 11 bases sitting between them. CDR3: CASSLEGTSGELFF. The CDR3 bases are TGTGCCAGCAGTTTGGAGGGTACCTCCGGGGAGCTGTTTTTT.

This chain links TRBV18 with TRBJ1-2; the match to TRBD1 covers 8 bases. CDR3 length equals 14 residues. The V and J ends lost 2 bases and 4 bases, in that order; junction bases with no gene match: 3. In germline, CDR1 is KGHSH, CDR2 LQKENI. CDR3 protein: CASSPTTGGYGYTF. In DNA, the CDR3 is TGTGCCAGCTCACCAACAACAGGGGGCTATGGCTACACCTTC. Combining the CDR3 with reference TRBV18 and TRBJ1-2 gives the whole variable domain NAGVMQNPRHLVRRRGQEARLRCSPMKGHSHVYWYRQLPEEGLKFMVYLQKENIIDESGMPKERFSAEFPKEGPSILRIQQVVRGDSAAYFCASSPTTGGYGYTFGSGTRLTVV.

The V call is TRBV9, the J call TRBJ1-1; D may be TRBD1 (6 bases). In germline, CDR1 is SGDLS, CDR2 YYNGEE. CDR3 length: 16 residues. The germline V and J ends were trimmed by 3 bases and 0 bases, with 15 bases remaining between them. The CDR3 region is CASSGEGGGMNTEAFF. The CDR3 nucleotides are TGTGCCAGCAGCGGTGAGGGAGGGGGTATGAACACTGAAGCTTTCTTT.

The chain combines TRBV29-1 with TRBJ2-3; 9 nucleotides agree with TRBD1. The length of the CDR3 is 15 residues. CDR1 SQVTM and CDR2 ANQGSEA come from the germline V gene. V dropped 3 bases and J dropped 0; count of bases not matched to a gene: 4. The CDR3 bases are TGCAGCGTTGAGGGGGACAGGGAAAGCACAGATACGCAGTATTTT. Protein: CSVEGDRESTDTQYF.

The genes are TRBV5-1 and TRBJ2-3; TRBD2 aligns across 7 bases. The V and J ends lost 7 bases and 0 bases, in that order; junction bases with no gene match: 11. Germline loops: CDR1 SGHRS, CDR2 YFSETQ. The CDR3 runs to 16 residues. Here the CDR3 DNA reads TGCGCCAGCTCCCTTGGGAGGGATCCGAGCACAGATACGCAGTATTTT. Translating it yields CASSLGRDPSTDTQYF.

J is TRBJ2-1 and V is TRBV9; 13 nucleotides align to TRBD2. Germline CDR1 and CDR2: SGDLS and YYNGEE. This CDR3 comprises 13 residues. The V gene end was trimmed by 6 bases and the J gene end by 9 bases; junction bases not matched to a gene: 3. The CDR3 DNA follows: TGTGCCAGCACCAGACTAGCGGGAGGTGAGCAGTTCTTC. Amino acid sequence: CASTRLAGGEQFF.

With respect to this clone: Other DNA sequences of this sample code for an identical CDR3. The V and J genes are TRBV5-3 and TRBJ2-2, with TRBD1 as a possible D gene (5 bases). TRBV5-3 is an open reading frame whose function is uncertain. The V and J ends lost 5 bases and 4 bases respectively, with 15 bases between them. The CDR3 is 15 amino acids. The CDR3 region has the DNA TGTGCCAGAAGAAGCGTCCAAAGGGGCACCGGGGAGCTGTTTTTT. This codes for CARRSVQRGTGELFF.

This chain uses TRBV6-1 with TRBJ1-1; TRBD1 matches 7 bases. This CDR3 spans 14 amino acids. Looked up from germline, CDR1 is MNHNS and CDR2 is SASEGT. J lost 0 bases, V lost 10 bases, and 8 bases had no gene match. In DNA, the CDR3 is TGTGCCACTGGGGACAGTAGCATGAACACTGAAGCTTTCTTT. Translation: CATGDSSMNTEAFF.

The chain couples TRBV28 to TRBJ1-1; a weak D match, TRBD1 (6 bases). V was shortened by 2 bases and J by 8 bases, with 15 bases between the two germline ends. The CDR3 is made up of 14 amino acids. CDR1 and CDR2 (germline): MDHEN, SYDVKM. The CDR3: CASSLGGPQWEAFF. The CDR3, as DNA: TGTGCCAGCAGTTTAGGGGGCCCCCAGTGGGAAGCTTTCTTT. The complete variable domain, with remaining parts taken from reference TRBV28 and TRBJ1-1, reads DVKVTQSSRYLVKRTGEKVFLECVQDMDHENMFWYRQDPGLGLRLIYFSYDVKMKEKGDIPEGYSVSREKKERFSLILESASTNQTSMYLCASSLGGPQWEAFFGQGTRLTVV.

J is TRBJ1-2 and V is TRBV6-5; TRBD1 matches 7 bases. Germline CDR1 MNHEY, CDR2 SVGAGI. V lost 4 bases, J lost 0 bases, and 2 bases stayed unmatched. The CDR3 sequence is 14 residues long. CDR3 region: CASSWDRANYGYTF. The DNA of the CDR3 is TGTGCCAGCAGTTGGGACAGAGCTAACTATGGCTACACCTTC.

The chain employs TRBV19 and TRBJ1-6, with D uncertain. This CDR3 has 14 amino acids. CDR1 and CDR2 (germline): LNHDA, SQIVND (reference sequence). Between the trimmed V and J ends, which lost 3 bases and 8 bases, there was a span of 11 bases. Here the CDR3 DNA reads TGTGCCAGTAGTATGGAGGGTTTGCATTCACCCCTCCACTTT. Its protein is CASSMEGLHSPLHF.

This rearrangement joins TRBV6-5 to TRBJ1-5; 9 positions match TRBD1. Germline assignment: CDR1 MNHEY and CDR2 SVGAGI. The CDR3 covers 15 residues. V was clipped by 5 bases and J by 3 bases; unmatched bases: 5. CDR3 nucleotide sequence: TGTGCCAGCAGTACGGGACAGGGTAACAATCAGCCCCAGCATTTT. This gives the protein CASSTGQGNNQPQHF.

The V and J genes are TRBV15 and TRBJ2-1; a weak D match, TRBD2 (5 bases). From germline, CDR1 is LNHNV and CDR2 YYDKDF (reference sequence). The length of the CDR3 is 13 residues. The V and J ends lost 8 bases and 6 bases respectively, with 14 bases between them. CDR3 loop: CATLASVSNEQFF. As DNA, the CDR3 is TGTGCCACCTTAGCGTCCGTCTCCAATGAGCAGTTCTTC.

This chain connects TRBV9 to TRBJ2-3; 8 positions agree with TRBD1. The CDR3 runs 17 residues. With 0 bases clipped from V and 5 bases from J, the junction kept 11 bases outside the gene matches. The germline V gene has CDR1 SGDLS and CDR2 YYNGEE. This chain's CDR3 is CASSVDPRGLLKDTQYF. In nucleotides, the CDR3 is TGTGCCAGCAGCGTAGACCCCAGGGGGCTATTGAAAGATACGCAGTATTTT.

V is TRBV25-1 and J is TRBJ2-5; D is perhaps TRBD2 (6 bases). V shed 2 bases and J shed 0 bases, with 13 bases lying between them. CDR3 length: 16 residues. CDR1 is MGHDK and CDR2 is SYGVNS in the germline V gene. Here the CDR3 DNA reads TGTGCCAGCAGTGAACCTAGACTAGACCACCAAGAGACCCAGTACTTC. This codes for CASSEPRLDHQETQYF.

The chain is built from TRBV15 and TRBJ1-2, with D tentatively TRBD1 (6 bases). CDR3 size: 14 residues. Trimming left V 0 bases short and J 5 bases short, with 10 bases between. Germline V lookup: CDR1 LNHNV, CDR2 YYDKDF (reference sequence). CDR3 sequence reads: CATSREGGTYGYTF. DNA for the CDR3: TGTGCCACCAGCAGAGAGGGGGGGACATATGGCTACACCTTC.

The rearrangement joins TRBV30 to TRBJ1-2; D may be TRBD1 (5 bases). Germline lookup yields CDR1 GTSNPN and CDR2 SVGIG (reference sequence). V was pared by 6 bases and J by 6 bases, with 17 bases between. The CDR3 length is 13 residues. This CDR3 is CACPPRGGDGYTF. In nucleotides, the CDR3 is TGTGCCTGTCCCCCGAGGGGAGGGGATGGCTACACCTTC.

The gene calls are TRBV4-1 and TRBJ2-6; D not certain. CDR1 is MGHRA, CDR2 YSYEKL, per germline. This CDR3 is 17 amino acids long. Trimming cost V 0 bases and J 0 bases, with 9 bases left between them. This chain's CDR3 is CASSQDQVSSGANVLTF. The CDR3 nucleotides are TGCGCCAGCAGCCAAGATCAAGTGAGCTCTGGGGCCAACGTCCTGACTTTC.

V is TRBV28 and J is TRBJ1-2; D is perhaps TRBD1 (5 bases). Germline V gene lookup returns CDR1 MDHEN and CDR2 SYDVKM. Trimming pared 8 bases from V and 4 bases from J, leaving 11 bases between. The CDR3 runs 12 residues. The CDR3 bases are TGTGCCAGCGGAGCCACAGGCTATGGCTACACCTTC. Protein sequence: CASGATGYGYTF.

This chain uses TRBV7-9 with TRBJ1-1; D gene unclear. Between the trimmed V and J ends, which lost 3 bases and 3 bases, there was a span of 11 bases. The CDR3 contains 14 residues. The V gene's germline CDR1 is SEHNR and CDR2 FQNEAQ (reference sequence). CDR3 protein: CASSFRGSDTEAFF. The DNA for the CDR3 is TGTGCCAGCAGCTTCCGGGGTTCGGACACTGAAGCTTTCTTT.